Following are 27 T cell receptor beta chains from one sample sequenced in a study of blood T cell repertoires in COVID-19. Sequencing was performed with immunoSEQ multiplex PCR; in TCRdb, only in-frame clones are kept and a portion is missing. This sample has almost 300,000 clones, with around nine tenths found just once. Sequencing used peripheral blood. The receptors were gathered from a man between 65 and 85 years old with acute or convalescent COVID-19.

CDR3 loop: CAWSDLRDPGVYGYTF. The CDR3 nucleotides read TGTGCCTGGAGCGACCTTCGAGATCCCGGAGTCTATGGCTACACCTTC. The chain couples TRBV30 to TRBJ1-2; D is unclear. Germline values: CDR1 GTSNPN, CDR2 SVGIG (reference sequence). V gave up 3 bases and J gave up 4 bases, with 21 bases separating them. This CDR3 is built from 16 residues.

The V call is TRBV7-2, the J call TRBJ2-3; no reliable D call. Germline-derived CDR1 and CDR2 are SGHTA and FQGNSA. V shed 5 bases and J shed 3 bases, with 3 bases lying between them. This CDR3 spans 11 amino acids. As DNA, the CDR3 is TGTGCCAGCAGCACAACAGATACGCAGTATTTT. Amino acids: CASSTTDTQYF.

The rearrangement uses TRBV6-5 and TRBJ1-2; D remains unclear. V lost 2 bases and J 0 bases, leaving 10 bases between the germline ends. CDR1 is MNHEY and CDR2 is SVGAGI in the germline V gene. This CDR3 is built from 15 residues. CDR3 amino acids: CASSYDSTANYGYTF. CDR3 nucleotide sequence: TGTGCCAGCAGTTACGACTCGACGGCTAACTATGGCTACACCTTC.

This clone was detected only a few times. The genes are TRBV25-1 and TRBJ1-1; 9 nucleotides agree with TRBD1. In germline, CDR1 is MGHDK, CDR2 SYGVNS. The CDR3 covers 12 residues. The trim removed 2 bases at V and 8 bases at J, leaving 0 bases unmatched. CDR3 protein: CASSETGGEAFF. CDR3 nucleotide sequence: TGTGCCAGCAGTGAAACAGGGGGCGAAGCTTTCTTT.

This chain uses TRBV28 with TRBJ2-2; 8 positions agree with TRBD2. Trimming removed 4 bases from V and 5 bases from J; junction bases left unmatched: 12. This CDR3 region has 17 residues. CDR1 and CDR2 from the germline V gene are MDHEN and SYDVKM. CDR3 in DNA: TGTGCCAGCAGTTACCTGTGGGGTAGCGGGGTAACCGGGGAGCTGTTTTTT. Its translation: CASSYLWGSGVTGELFF.

On this clone itself: One junction end does not reproduce the germline sequence, and a read error may be involved. The same CDR3 can be traced to other DNA sequences in this sample. This chain connects TRBV4-3 to TRBJ1-2; 9 bases align to TRBD1. Germline lookup yields CDR1 LGHNA and CDR2 YSLEER. The length of the CDR3 is 15 residues. The CDR3 DNA is TGCGCCAGCAGCCCCTGGACAGGGGACTACTACGGCTACACCTTC. The encoded protein is CASSPWTGDYYGYTF.

The V gene is TRBV9, the J gene TRBJ1-3; D is unresolved. This CDR3 contains 14 residues. Trimming pared 0 bases from V and 4 bases from J, leaving 8 bases between. Germline V gene data show CDR1 as SGDLS and CDR2 as YYNGEE. The CDR3: CASSVGGQGNTIYF. Written as DNA, the CDR3 is TGTGCCAGCAGCGTAGGAGGGCAAGGAAACACCATATATTTT.

The chain uses TRBV6-5 and TRBJ2-7, with a tentative D call TRBD1 (6 bases). Trimming removed 6 bases at V and 0 bases at J, with 12 bases between. Germline V lookup: CDR1 MNHEY, CDR2 SVGAGI. This CDR3 comprises 14 residues. As DNA, the CDR3 is TGTGCCAGCAGCACCGTAGGGGGCTCCTACGAGCAGTACTTC. Protein: CASSTVGGSYEQYF.

The rearrangement links TRBV14 to TRBJ1-1; D is uncertain. CDR1 is SGHDN and CDR2 is FVKESK in the germline V gene. This CDR3 region has 15 residues. The V end lost 1 base, the J end lost 1 base, and 10 bases lay between the germline ends. CDR3 sequence (DNA): TGTGCCAGCAGCCAAGCCAGGCTCGCGAACACTGAAGCTTTCTTT. It translates to CASSQARLANTEAFF.

This chain connects TRBV6-6 to TRBJ1-2, with 7 bases lining up with TRBD1. The CDR3 is made up of 15 amino acids. CDR1 is MNHNY, CDR2 SVGAGI, per germline (reference sequence). V shed 5 bases, J shed 4 bases, and the junction held 10 bases outside the gene matches. CDR3 bases: TGTGCCAGCAGTCCTACTAGGACAGGCCCCTATGGCTACACCTTC. Amino acid sequence: CASSPTRTGPYGYTF.

This clone showed up just a few times. This chain joins TRBV3-1 (or the pseudogene TRBV3-2) and TRBJ2-7; D is perhaps TRBD2 (5 bases). Germline lookup yields CDR1 LGHDT and CDR2 YNNKEL (reference sequence). The CDR3 has 12 amino acids. V was cut by 3 bases and J by 9 bases, with 12 bases left in between. Written as DNA, the CDR3 is TGTGCCAGCAGCCAGGAGGCACGGGCGCAGTACTTC. Translating gives CASSQEARAQYF.

The chain recombines TRBV30 with TRBJ1-5; 8 positions match TRBD1. The CDR3 length is 14 residues. The trim removed 3 bases at V and 4 bases at J, leaving 5 bases unmatched. The germline V gene encodes CDR1 GTSNPN and CDR2 SVGIG (reference sequence). The chain's CDR3 is CAWSRTGKNQPQHF. DNA of the CDR3: TGTGCCTGGAGCCGGACAGGGAAGAATCAGCCCCAGCATTTT.

This chain connects TRBV6-5 to TRBJ1-2; 9 bases align to TRBD1. This CDR3 spans 12 amino acids. Germline assignment: CDR1 MNHEY and CDR2 SVGAGI. With V trimmed by 6 bases and J by 8 bases, 4 bases remained unmatched. CDR3 protein: CASRDRGGGYTF. DNA for the CDR3: TGTGCCAGCAGGGACAGGGGAGGCGGCTACACCTTC.

This clone has only a few counts. The chain combines TRBV6-2 or TRBV6-3 with TRBJ2-1, with 11 bases that match TRBD2. CDR1 and CDR2 from the germline V gene are MNHEY and SVGEGT. J gave up 4 bases and V 6 bases, and 5 bases lay outside the gene matches. The CDR3 is 15 residues long. CDR3 coding DNA: TGTGCCAGCAGCGGTAGCGGGAGGGGGTACAATGAGCAGTTCTTC. Encoded protein: CASSGSGRGYNEQFF.

The chain couples TRBV20-1 to TRBJ1-6, with TRBD1 as a possible D gene (5 bases). The germline V gene encodes CDR1 DFQATT and CDR2 SNEGSKA (reference sequence). The CDR3 extends over 14 amino acids. V shed 3 bases and J shed 7 bases, with 13 bases lying between them. DNA of the CDR3: TGCAGTGCTAGTGAAGGGGTGAGGAATTCACCCCTCCACTTT. This gives the protein CSASEGVRNSPLHF.

The chain is built from TRBV5-1 and TRBJ2-7; 12 positions match TRBD2. The germline gives CDR1 SGHRS, CDR2 YFSETQ. Unmatched junction bases numbered 5, after V lost 2 bases and J lost 2 bases. This CDR3 has 16 residues. CDR3 sequence reads: CASSFLAGGDTYEQYF. The CDR3 DNA reads TGCGCCAGCAGCTTCCTAGCGGGAGGGGATACCTACGAGCAGTACTTC.

The rearrangement joins TRBV5-1 to TRBJ2-1; 7 bases agree with TRBD2. Germline CDR1 SGHRS, CDR2 YFSETQ. This CDR3 is built from 13 residues. Trimming took 6 bases from V and 9 from J; bases not matched to a gene: 9. The CDR3 DNA follows: TGCGCCAGCACCGATACGGGAGGAACTGAGCAGTTCTTC. It codes for CASTDTGGTEQFF.

The chain links TRBV5-1 to TRBJ1-2; tentative D call: TRBD1 (5 bases). Deletions cut 0 bases from V and 5 bases from J, with 14 bases between. The V gene's germline CDR1 is SGHRS and CDR2 YFSETQ. The CDR3 spans 15 residues. The CDR3 protein is CASSLAVPGRYGYTF. The CDR3 DNA reads as TGCGCCAGCAGCTTGGCCGTGCCAGGGAGGTATGGCTACACCTTC.

V and J are TRBV15 and TRBJ1-3; D possibly corresponds to TRBD1 (6 bases). V was cut by 4 bases and J by 3 bases, with 13 bases left in between. The germline V gene encodes CDR1 LNHNV and CDR2 YYDKDF (reference sequence). The CDR3 loop spans 15 amino acids. The chain's CDR3 is CATSIGGAGGNTIYF. The CDR3 region has the DNA TGTGCCACCAGCATAGGGGGGGCCGGTGGAAACACCATATATTTT.

V usage is TRBV6-2 or TRBV6-3 and J usage is TRBJ2-7; D gene uncertain. The V and J ends lost 2 bases and 6 bases respectively, with 8 bases between them. Germline CDR1 MNHEY, CDR2 SVGEGT. The length of the CDR3 is 12 residues. CDR3 DNA sequence: TGTGCCAGCAGTTACGTGGCGGTCGAGCAGTACTTC. Its protein is CASSYVAVEQYF.

The chain joins TRBV7-2 to TRBJ2-7; possible D gene TRBD1, 5 bases. Between the trimmed V and J ends, which lost 4 bases and 2 bases, there was a span of 9 bases. The CDR3 spans 13 residues. The germline V gene encodes CDR1 SGHTA and CDR2 FQGNSA. The CDR3 region is CASSSQGAYEQYF. For the CDR3, the DNA is TGTGCCAGCAGCTCCCAAGGGGCCTACGAGCAGTACTTC.

This chain uses TRBV28 with TRBJ1-2; no clear D gene. The germline gives CDR1 MDHEN, CDR2 SYDVKM. This CDR3 comprises 14 residues. Trimming pared 2 bases from V and 8 bases from J, leaving 15 bases between. The CDR3 region has the DNA TGTGCCAGCAGTTTAGTTTCGGGGTTAGAGGGCTACACCTTC. Translating gives CASSLVSGLEGYTF.

The CDR3 DNA sequence: TGTGCCAGCAGCTCGCAGGGTTTAGCTAATGAAAAACTGTTTTTT. Protein: CASSSQGLANEKLFF. The V gene is TRBV7-9, the J gene TRBJ1-4; TRBD1 is a possible D gene (5 bases). CDR3 length equals 15 residues. CDR1 is SEHNR and CDR2 is FQNEAQ in the germline V gene (reference sequence). V was pared by 4 bases and J by 3 bases, with 12 bases between.

This clone appeared once. The chain carries TRBV18 and TRBJ2-5; TRBD2 is a possible D gene (5 bases). Germline CDR1 KGHSH, CDR2 LQKENI. Trimming left V 2 bases short and J 4 bases short, with 17 bases between. This CDR3 has 16 amino acids. The CDR3 protein is CASSPSLLVVGETQYF. The CDR3 nucleotides are TGTGCCAGCTCACCATCACTACTAGTTGTAGGAGAGACCCAGTACTTC.

J is TRBJ2-1 and V is TRBV2; TRBD1 aligns across 7 bases. Trimming at V came to 5 bases and at J to 8 bases, leaving 12 bases not matched to a gene. CDR3 size: 15 residues. Germline CDR1 and CDR2: SNHLY and FYNNEI. The CDR3 protein is CASSYGQGVSDEQFF. In nucleotides, the CDR3 is TGTGCCAGCAGTTATGGGCAGGGGGTTTCGGATGAGCAGTTCTTC. The variable domain in full, completed from reference TRBV2 and TRBJ2-1, reads EPEVTQTPSHQVTQMGQEVILRCVPISNHLYFYWYRQILGQKVEFLVSFYNNEISEKSEIFDDQFSVERPDGSNFTLKIRSTKLEDSAMYFCASSYGQGVSDEQFFGPGTRLTVL.

The CDR3 loop is CASSPGGRGANTGELFF. CDR3 in DNA: TGTGCCAGCTCACCAGGCGGGCGGGGAGCGAACACCGGGGAGCTGTTTTTT. The chain couples TRBV18 to TRBJ2-2, with D possibly matching TRBD2 (6 bases). The germline gives CDR1 KGHSH, CDR2 LQKENI. The CDR3 is made up of 17 amino acids. V was shortened by 2 bases and J by 0 bases, with 13 bases between the two germline ends.

This sequence joins TRBV7-2 and TRBJ1-6; 8 nucleotides align to TRBD1. This CDR3 has 15 amino acids. CDR1 SGHTA and CDR2 FQGNSA come from the germline V gene. Germline trimming cut 6 bases from V and 10 bases from J; bases unmatched to any gene: 11. This CDR3 reads CASSRRTGSGSPLHF. For the CDR3, the DNA is TGTGCCAGCAGTCGACGGACAGGGTCGGGGTCACCCCTCCACTTT.